This TCR beta chain was found in a study of T cell changes during pregnancy in multiple sclerosis. The CDR3 is 15 residues long. Per germline, CDR1 SGHNT and CDR2 YYREEE (reference sequence). The V gene end was trimmed by 4 bases and the J gene end by 8 bases; junction bases not matched to a gene: 9. Method: immunoSEQ multiplex PCR; TCRdb's copy keeps in-frame clones and lacks some. The sample yields 69,000 or so clones, more than 75% seen once. Material: peripheral blood, obtained in the third trimester of pregnancy. The chain employs TRBV5-4 and TRBJ1-6, with 7 bases identical to TRBD1. The TCR comes from a female donor with multiple sclerosis, enrolled in a pregnancy study. CDR3 sequence reads: CASSKRGLLDSPLHF. CDR3 DNA sequence: TGTGCCAGCAGCAAGAGGGGGCTCTTGGATTCACCCCTCCACTTT.